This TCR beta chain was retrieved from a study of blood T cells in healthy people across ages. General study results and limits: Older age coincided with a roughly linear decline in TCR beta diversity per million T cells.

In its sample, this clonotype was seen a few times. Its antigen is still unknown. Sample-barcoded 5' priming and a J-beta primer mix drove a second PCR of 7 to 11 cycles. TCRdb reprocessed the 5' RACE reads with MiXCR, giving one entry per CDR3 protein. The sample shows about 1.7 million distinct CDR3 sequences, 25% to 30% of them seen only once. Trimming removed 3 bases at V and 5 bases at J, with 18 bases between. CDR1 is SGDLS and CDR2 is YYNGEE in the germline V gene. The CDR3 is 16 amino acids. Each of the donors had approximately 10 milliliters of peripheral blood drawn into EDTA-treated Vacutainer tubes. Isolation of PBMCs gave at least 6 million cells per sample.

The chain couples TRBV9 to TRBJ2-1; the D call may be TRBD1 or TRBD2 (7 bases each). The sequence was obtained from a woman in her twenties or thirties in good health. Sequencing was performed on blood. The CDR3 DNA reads TGTGCCAGCAGCGACCGGTTGACAGGGAGGGACAATGAGCAGTTCTTC. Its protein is CASSDRLTGRDNEQFF.